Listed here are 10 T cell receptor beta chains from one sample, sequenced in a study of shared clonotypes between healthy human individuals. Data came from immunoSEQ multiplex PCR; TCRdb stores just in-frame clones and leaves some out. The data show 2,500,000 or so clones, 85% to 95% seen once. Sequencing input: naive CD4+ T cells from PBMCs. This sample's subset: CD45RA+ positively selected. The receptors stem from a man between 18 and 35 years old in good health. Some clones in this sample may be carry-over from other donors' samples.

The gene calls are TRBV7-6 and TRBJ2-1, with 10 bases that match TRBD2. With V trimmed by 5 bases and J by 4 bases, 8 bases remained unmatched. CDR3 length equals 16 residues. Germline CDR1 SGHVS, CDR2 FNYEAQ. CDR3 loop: CASSPTSSGGYNEQFF. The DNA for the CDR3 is TGTGCCAGCAGCCCCACCTCTAGCGGGGGTTACAATGAGCAGTTCTTC.

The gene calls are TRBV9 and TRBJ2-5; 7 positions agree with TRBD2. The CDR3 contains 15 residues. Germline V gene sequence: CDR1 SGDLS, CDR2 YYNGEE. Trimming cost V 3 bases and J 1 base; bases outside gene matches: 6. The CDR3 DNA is TGTGCCAGCAGCGCAGCGGGACTGAGCCAAGAGACCCAGTACTTC. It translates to CASSAAGLSQETQYF.

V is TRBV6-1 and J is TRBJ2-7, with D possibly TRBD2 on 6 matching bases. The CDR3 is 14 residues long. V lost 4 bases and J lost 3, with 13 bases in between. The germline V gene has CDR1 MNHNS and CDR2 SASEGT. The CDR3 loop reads CASSAGLIIYEQYF. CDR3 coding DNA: TGTGCCAGCAGTGCGGGACTTATTATCTACGAGCAGTACTTC.

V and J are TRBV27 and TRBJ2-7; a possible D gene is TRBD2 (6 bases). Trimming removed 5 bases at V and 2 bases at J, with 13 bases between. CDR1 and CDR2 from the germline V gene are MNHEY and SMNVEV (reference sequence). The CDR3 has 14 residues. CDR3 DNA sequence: TGTGCCAGCAGTGGGCGGAGGGGCCCCTACGAGCAGTACTTC. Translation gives CASSGRRGPYEQYF.

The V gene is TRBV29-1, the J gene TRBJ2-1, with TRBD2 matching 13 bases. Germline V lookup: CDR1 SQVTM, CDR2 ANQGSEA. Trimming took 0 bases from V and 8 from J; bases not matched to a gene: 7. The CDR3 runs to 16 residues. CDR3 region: CSVEDRTSGSRYEQFF. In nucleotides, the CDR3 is TGCAGCGTTGAAGATCGGACTAGCGGGAGTCGGTATGAGCAGTTCTTC.

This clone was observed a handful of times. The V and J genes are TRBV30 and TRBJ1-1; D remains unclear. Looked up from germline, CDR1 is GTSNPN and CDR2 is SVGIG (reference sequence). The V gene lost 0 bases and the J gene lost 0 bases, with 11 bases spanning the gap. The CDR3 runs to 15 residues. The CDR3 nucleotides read TGTGCCTGGAGTGTGATTGCAGTGATGAACACTGAAGCTTTCTTT. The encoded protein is CAWSVIAVMNTEAFF.

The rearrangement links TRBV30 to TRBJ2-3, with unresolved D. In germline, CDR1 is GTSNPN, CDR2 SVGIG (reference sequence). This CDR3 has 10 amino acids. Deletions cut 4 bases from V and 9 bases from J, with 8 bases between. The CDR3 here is CAWKEGTQYF. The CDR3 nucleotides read TGTGCCTGGAAAGAAGGAACGCAGTATTTT. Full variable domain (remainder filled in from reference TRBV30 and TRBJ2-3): SQTIHQWPATLVQPVGSPLSLECTVEGTSNPNLYWYRQAAGRGLQLLFYSVGIGQISSEVPQNLSASRPQDRQFILSSKKLLLSDSGFYLCAWKEGTQYFGPGTRLTVL.

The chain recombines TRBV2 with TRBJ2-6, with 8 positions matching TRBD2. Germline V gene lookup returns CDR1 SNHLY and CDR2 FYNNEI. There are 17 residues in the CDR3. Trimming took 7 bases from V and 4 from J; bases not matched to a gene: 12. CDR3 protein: CASNPGLGGSGANVLTF. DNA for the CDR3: TGTGCCAGCAATCCGGGACTAGGGGGATCCGGGGCCAACGTCCTGACTTTC.

The CDR3 DNA reads as TGCGCCAGCAGCCAAGATTTACTAGCGGGAGGGCCGGATACGCAGTATTTT. This encodes CASSQDLLAGGPDTQYF. The chain links TRBV4-3 to TRBJ2-3; 13 positions match TRBD2. V gave up 0 bases and J gave up 6 bases; unmatched junction bases: 6. The length of the CDR3 is 17 residues. Germline loops: CDR1 LGHNA, CDR2 YSLEER.

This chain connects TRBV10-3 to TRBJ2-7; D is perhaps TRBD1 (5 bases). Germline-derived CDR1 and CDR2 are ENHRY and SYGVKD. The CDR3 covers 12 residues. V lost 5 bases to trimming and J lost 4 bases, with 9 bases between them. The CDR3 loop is CAISQGMYEQYF. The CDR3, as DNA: TGTGCCATCAGTCAGGGTATGTACGAGCAGTACTTC.